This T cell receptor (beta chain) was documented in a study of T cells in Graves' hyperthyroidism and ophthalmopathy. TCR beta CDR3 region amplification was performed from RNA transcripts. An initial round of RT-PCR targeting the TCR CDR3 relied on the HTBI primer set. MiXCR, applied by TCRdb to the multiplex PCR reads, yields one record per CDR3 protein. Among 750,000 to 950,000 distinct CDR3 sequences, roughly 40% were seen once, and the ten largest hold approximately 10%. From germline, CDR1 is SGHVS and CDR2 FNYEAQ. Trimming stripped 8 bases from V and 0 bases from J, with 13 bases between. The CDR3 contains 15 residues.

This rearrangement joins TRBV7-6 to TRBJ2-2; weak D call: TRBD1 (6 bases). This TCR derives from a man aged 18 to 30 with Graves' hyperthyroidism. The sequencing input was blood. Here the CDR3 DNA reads TGTGCCAGCCCAGGGGCCCTGACGAACACCGGGGAGCTGTTTTTT. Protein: CASPGALTNTGELFF. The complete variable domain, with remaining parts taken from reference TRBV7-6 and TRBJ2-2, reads GAGVSQSPRYKVTKRGQDVALRCDPISGHVSLYWYRQALGQGPEFLTYFNYEAQQDKSGLPNDRFSAERPEGSISTLTIQRTEQRDSAMYRCASPGALTNTGELFFGEGSRLTVL.